This record looks at one T cell receptor beta chain sequence and its context. Its antigen is unknown. This entry is derived from a study of cytomegalovirus exposure and HLA in healthy donors. General study points: The listing of some 170 TCR beta chains classed them as cytomegalovirus-associated. In vitro data verified three CMV-associated chains as specific for CMV antigens.

The PCR used 60 Vbeta and 13 Jbeta primers. The repertoire was sequenced with immunoSEQ multiplex PCR; TCRdb's copy has only in-frame clones and lacks some. This sample lists more than 40,000 clones; its ten largest clones have about 1.2%. The clonotype comes from a woman aged 35 to 49 in good health and CMV-seronegative. Sequencing input: PBMCs.

The CDR3 DNA reads as TGTGCCAGCAGTTGGGCCTCTGGGGCCAACGTCCTGACTTTC. This translates into CASSWASGANVLTF. The V call is TRBV25-1, the J call TRBJ2-6, with no clear D. The ends were cut back, 5 bases at V and 0 bases at J, with 5 bases in the middle. CDR1 is MGHDK, CDR2 SYGVNS, per germline. This CDR3 is built from 14 residues.